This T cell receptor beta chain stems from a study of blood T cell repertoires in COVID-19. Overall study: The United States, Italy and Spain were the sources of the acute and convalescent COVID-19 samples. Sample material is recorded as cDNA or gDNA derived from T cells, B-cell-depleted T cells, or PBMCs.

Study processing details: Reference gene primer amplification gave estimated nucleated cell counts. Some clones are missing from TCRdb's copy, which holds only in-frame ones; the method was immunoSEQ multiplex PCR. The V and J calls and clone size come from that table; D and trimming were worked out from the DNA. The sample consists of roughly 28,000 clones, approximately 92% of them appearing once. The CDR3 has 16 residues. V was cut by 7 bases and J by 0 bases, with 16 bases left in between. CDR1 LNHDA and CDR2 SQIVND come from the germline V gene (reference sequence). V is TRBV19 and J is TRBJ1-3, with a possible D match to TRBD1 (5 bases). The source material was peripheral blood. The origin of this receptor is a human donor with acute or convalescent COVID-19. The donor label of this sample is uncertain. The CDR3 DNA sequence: TGTGCCAGTAATACAAGACAGCAAGCCTCTGGAAACACCATATATTTT. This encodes CASNTRQQASGNTIYF.